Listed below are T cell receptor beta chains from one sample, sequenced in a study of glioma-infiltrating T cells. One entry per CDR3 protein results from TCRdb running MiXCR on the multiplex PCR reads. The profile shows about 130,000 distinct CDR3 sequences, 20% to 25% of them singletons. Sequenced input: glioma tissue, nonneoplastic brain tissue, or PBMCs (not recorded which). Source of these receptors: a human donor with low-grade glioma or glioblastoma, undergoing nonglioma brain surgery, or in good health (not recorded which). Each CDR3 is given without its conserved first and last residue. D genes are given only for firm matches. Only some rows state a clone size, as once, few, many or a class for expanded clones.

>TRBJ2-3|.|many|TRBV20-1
SARDAIQRSTDTQY
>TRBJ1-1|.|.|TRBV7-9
ASSLARGIRDTEAF
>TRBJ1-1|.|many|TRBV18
ASSLQWNTEAF
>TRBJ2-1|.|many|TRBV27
ASSGSSYNEQF
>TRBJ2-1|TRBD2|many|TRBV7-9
ASSLAVRGDEQF
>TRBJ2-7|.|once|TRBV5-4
ASSSPGVEYEQH
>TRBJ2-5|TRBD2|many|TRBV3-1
ASSPGLAGEQETQY
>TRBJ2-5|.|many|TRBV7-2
ASSLPTGETQY
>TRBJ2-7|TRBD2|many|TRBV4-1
ASSQEMTSGRYEQY
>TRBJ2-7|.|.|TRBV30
AWSVRGISYEQY
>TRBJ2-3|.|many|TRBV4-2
ASSQVRSGPSDTQY
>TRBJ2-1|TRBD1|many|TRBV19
ASSLSPPGTGVNEQF
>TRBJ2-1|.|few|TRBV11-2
ASRWFGGRNEQF
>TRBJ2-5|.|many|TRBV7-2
ASSLAGSSGTQY
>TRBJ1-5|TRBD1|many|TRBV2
ASSEGTGGYQPQH
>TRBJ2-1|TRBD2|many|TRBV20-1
SARARTSGRINNEQF
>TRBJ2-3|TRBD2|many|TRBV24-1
ATSEAGETTDTQY
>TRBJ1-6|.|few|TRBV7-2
ASSFRDLSPLH
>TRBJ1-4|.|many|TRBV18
ASSPTQGNEKLF
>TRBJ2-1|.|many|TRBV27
ASSLYPPSSYNEQF
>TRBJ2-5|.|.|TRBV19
ASSTGFGETQC
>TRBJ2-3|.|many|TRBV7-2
ASSLVHRVLSTDTQY
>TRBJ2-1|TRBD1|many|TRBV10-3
AISDGRGSNEQF
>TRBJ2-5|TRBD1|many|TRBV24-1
ATSDWGTGGEETQY
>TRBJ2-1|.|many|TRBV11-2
ASSFRDEQF
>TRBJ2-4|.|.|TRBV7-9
ASSQDRPGVLAKNIQY
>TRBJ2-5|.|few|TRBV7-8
ASNPTLAIQETQY
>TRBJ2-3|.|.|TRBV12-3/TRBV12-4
ASSNPPSALSTDTQY
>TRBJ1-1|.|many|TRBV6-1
ASSTPTGGANTEAF
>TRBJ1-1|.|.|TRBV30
AWSVAGEFEAF
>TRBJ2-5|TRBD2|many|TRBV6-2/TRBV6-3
ASSLSGRAQETQY
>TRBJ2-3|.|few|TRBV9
ASSVGSTGNFDTQY
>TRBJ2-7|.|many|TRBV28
ASRMTGPNIEQY
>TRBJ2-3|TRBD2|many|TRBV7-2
ASSLRLAGRADTQY
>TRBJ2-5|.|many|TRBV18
ASSPAARQETQY
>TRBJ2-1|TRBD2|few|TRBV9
ASSVGGLAGGNEQF
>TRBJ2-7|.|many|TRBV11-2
ASSPREFPYEQY
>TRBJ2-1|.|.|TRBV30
AWSARGASEQF
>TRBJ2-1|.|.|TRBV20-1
GARDFRGSNGGVYNEQF
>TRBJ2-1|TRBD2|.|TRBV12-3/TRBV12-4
ASSLPGLAGSNEQF
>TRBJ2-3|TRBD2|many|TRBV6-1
ASSSSGKWGDTQY
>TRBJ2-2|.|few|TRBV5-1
ASSPQGPGELF
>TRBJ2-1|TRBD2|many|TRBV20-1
SAREGASGYNEQF
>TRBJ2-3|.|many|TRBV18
ASSPPSLYLLDTQY
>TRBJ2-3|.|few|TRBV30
AWGGATDTQY
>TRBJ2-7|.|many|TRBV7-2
ASSATSGLGAYEQY
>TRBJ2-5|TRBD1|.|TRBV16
ASSRRQGPQETQY
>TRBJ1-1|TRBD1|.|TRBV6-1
ASSRQGRTGAF
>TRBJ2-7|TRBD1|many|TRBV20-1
SARDSAGTGYEQY
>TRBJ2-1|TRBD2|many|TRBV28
ASSFAAGGYNEQF
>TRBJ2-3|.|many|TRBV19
ASSMAGASTDTQY
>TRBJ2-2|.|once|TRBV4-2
ASSQKQGTGELF
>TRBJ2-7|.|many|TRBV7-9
ASSLGSRYEQY
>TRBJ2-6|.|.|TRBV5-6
ASSYGTAGANVLT
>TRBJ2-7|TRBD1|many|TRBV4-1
ASSPYLRGPYEQY
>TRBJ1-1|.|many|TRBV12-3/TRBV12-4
ASSLRRPGMNTEAF
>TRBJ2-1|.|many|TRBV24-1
ATSSEQGWGEQF
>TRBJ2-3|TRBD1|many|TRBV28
ASSVDRVRTDTQY
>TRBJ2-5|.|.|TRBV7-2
ASRLARETQY
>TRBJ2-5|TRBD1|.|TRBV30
AWSVLGQGADETQY